A selection of T cell receptor beta chains follows, all from one sample in a study of PD-L1 blockade in urothelial cancer. Here immunoSEQ multiplex PCR was the method, and the copy in TCRdb shows in-frame clones only, minus some. The sample has fewer than 130,000 clones, about 85% seen once. The sequencing used PBMCs, collected around atezolizumab (anti-PD-L1) treatment. These receptors came from a man in his fifties with urothelial cancer. The CDR3 runs from the conserved cysteine through the conserved F or W. The D gene is left open where the match is weak. Only some rows state a clone size, as once, few, many or a class for expanded clones.

size	V	D	J	DNA	CDR3
.	TRBV11-1	TRBD2	TRBJ2-1	TGTGCCAGCAGGCCCGGGACTAGCGAATACAATGAGCAGTTCTTC	CASRPGTSEYNEQFF
few	TRBV5-4	.	TRBJ2-3	TGTGCCAGCAGCTTGGCCTTTAGCCAGACAGATACGCAGTATTTT	CASSLAFSQTDTQYF
.	TRBV27	TRBD2	TRBJ2-7	TGTGCCAGCCGAACAATTCTAGCGGGAGACTACGAGCAGTACTTC	CASRTILAGDYEQYF
.	TRBV13	TRBD2	TRBJ2-7	TGTGCCAGCAGCTCAGTAGGACTAGCGGGAGGGCCATTTTACGAGCAGTACTTC	CASSSVGLAGGPFYEQYF
.	TRBV5-1	TRBD1	TRBJ2-2	TGCGCCAGCGGGGACAGAAACACCGGGGAGCTGTTTTTT	CASGDRNTGELFF
.	TRBV28	.	TRBJ2-1	TGTGCCAGCAGTCCACAACCGGGGGCGGGAGTGAACTACAATGAGCAGTTCTTC	CASSPQPGAGVNYNEQFF
.	TRBV18	.	TRBJ2-1	TGTGCCAGCTCATCAGGGGCCGGTGAGCAGTTCTTC	CASSSGAGEQFF
.	TRBV30	TRBD2	TRBJ2-3	TGTGCCTGGAGTGTACCCCGACTAGCGGGTAAGCCAGATACGCAGTATTTT	CAWSVPRLAGKPDTQYF
.	TRBV6-5	.	TRBJ2-7	TGTGCCAGCAGCCAGGGGACCGGAGCCTACGAGCAGTACTTC	CASSQGTGAYEQYF
.	TRBV15	.	TRBJ2-5	TGTGCCACCAGCAGAGCCTCTGGTCGAGGGGGACAAGAGACCCAGTACTTC	CATSRASGRGGQETQYF
.	TRBV6-1	.	TRBJ2-7	TGTGCCAGCAGTAAGACAGGAGCCCTAACCTACGAGCAGTACTTC	CASSKTGALTYEQYF
.	TRBV7-9	TRBD1	TRBJ1-6	TGTGCCAGCAGTCACGGACAGGGTTCCCCCAATTCACCCCTCCACTTT	CASSHGQGSPNSPLHF
.	TRBV6-1	TRBD1	TRBJ1-4	TGTGCCAGCAGTGAACGGGGACAGGGGCGGAACGAAAAACTGTTTTTT	CASSERGQGRNEKLFF
.	TRBV5-1	.	TRBJ1-5	TGCGCCAGCAGCTTGGGAAGAGGAGACCAGCCCCAGCATTTT	CASSLGRGDQPQHF
.	TRBV27	TRBD1	TRBJ1-2	TGTGCCAGCAGAAAAAAGACAGGGGGCGACGTCTATGGCTACACCTTC	CASRKKTGGDVYGYTF
few	TRBV13	TRBD1	TRBJ1-2	TGTGCCAGCAGCGTCGGGACAGCCTCCTACTATGGCTACACCTTC	CASSVGTASYYGYTF
.	TRBV6-5	TRBD1	TRBJ1-2	TGTGCCGTACGACAGGGCTATGGCTACACCTTC	CAVRQGYGYTF
once	TRBV19	TRBD2	TRBJ2-7	TGTGCCAGCAGGACTAGCGGGAGGCGGAACGAGCAGTACTTC	CASRTSGRRNEQYF
.	TRBV18	.	TRBJ1-2	TGTGCCAGCTCACCGGGGGGGAACTATGGCTACACCTTC	CASSPGGNYGYTF
.	TRBV11-2	.	TRBJ1-3	TGTGCCAGCAGCTTAGGGGCAACTGGAAACACCATATATTTT	CASSLGATGNTIYF
.	TRBV28	.	TRBJ2-5	TGTGCCAGCAGTTCCTCGACAAAGGAGACCCAGTACTTC	CASSSSTKETQYF
.	TRBV7-2	.	TRBJ1-2	TGTGCCAGCAGTCAGGACGGAGGCTATGGCTACACCTTC	CASSQDGGYGYTF
.	TRBV6-5	TRBD1	TRBJ2-5	TGTGCCAGCAGGCCCTCGGGACAGGGGATAGAGACCCAGTACTTC	CASRPSGQGIETQYF
once	TRBV28	.	TRBJ2-6	TGTGCCAGCAGTTTATCCCGAATACAGGTCTCTGGGGCCAACGTCCTGACTTTC	CASSLSRIQVSGANVLTF
.	TRBV6-6	.	TRBJ2-1	TGTGCCAGCAGTTTTACCCAGGAGCAGTTCTTC	CASSFTQEQFF
.	TRBV5-1	.	TRBJ2-3	TGCGCCAGCAGCTTGGCCACCGGGACTTATAACACAGATACGCAGTATTTT	CASSLATGTYNTDTQYF
.	TRBV6-5	.	TRBJ2-1	TGTGCCAGCAGGGCTAGGAGCTCCTACAATGAGCAGTTCTTC	CASRARSSYNEQFF
.	TRBV29-1	.	TRBJ2-7	TGCAGCGTTGGGTCTGGGACACTTAACTACGAGCAGTACTTC	CSVGSGTLNYEQYF
.	TRBV4-2	.	TRBJ2-7	TGTGCCAGCAGCCAAGGAACAGCTAGCCACGAGCAGTACTTC	CASSQGTASHEQYF
.	TRBV2	TRBD1	TRBJ2-1	TGTGCCAGCAGTGAAGCTGCGACAGGGTATAACCAACATGAGCAGTTCTTC	CASSEAATGYNQHEQFF
once	TRBV28	.	TRBJ2-6	TGTGCCAGCAGTTTGGTGGGGTTGGGGGCATCTGGGGCCAACGTCCTGACTTTC	CASSLVGLGASGANVLTF